This is a list of T cell receptor beta chains from one sample in a study of OX40 agonist ivuxolimab in advanced cancers. Some clones are missing from TCRdb's copy, which holds only in-frame ones; the method was immunoSEQ multiplex PCR. The sample consists of 75,000 to 100,000 clones, 91% of them appearing once. Material: CD4+ or CD8+ T cells sorted from blood, obtained in a trial of the OX40 agonist ivuxolimab. These receptors were taken from an adult with an advanced solid tumor such as melanoma, head and neck, liver or kidney cancer. Both conserved end residues are part of each CDR3. The D gene is left open where the match is weak. Some rows mark clone size as missing; the rest say once, few, many or name a class of expanded clone.

size: .; V: TRBV6-6; J: TRBJ1-1; D: TRBD1; DNA: TGTGCCAGCATCGAGGCAGGGGGCCGAACTGAAGCTTTCTTT; CDR3: CASIEAGGRTEAFF
size: .; V: TRBV9; J: TRBJ2-7; D: TRBD2; DNA: TGTGCCAGCAGCGTAGGTCAAGCGGGGGCCTACGAGCAGTACTTC; CDR3: CASSVGQAGAYEQYF
size: .; V: TRBV23-1; J: TRBJ1-1; D: TRBD1; DNA: TGCGCCAGCAGTCAATGGGGGACAGGGGGCGACCCCATGAACACTGAAGCTTTCTTT; CDR3: CASSQWGTGGDPMNTEAFF
size: once; V: TRBV7-2; J: TRBJ2-1; D: .; DNA: TGTGCCAGCAGCTTATATCAGGGTGCTTCGTTCTTC; CDR3: CASSLYQGASFF
size: .; V: TRBV28; J: TRBJ1-5; D: TRBD1; DNA: TGTGCCAGCAGGACAGGGGGCAGCGGCAATCAGCCCCAGCATTTT; CDR3: CASRTGGSGNQPQHF
size: .; V: TRBV7-9; J: TRBJ2-5; D: .; DNA: TGTGCCAGCAGCTTAGGGGCAGCCCTTGCGGCCCAGTACTTC; CDR3: CASSLGAALAAQYF
size: few; V: TRBV18; J: TRBJ2-1; D: .; DNA: TGTGCCAGCTCACTGTTACAGGGTAATGAGCAGTTCTTC; CDR3: CASSLLQGNEQFF
size: .; V: TRBV6-5; J: TRBJ1-3; D: .; DNA: TGTGCCAGCATTGGTGGCTCGAGGACCATATATTTT; CDR3: CASIGGSRTIYF
size: .; V: TRBV5-1; J: TRBJ2-2; D: TRBD2; DNA: TGCGCCAGCAGCTTGACTAGCGGAATAAACACCGGGGAGCTGTTTTTT; CDR3: CASSLTSGINTGELFF
size: .; V: TRBV4-3; J: TRBJ2-7; D: TRBD1; DNA: TGCGCCAGCAGCCAGATAAACAGGGGCGCCTACGAGCAGTACTTC; CDR3: CASSQINRGAYEQYF
size: .; V: TRBV7-3; J: TRBJ2-7; D: .; DNA: TGTGCCAGCAGCTTAGACTCTCTTTCGGGCGGGCAGTACTTC; CDR3: CASSLDSLSGGQYF
size: .; V: TRBV5-6; J: TRBJ2-3; D: TRBD2; DNA: TGTGCCAGCAGCTTGAGGCTAGCGGGCCCCACAGATACGCAGTATTTT; CDR3: CASSLRLAGPTDTQYF
size: .; V: TRBV27; J: TRBJ1-6; D: .; DNA: TGTGCCAGCAGTCAACACAGGGTCGGGTATCCCTCACCCCTCCACTTT; CDR3: CASSQHRVGYPSPLHF
size: .; V: TRBV7-2; J: TRBJ2-7; D: .; DNA: TGTGCCAGCAGCTTAGGGGCCGAGCAGTACTTC; CDR3: CASSLGAEQYF
size: once; V: TRBV6-5; J: TRBJ1-3; D: TRBD1; DNA: TGTGCCAGCAGTTACTCGTCGACAGGGGGAAACACCATATATTTT; CDR3: CASSYSSTGGNTIYF
size: .; V: TRBV4-1; J: TRBJ2-7; D: .; DNA: TGCGCCAGCAGCCAAGTCCCCAGCGGAACCTACGAGCAGTACTTC; CDR3: CASSQVPSGTYEQYF
size: .; V: TRBV5-4; J: TRBJ2-1; D: TRBD2; DNA: TGTGCCAGCGCACAACAGCGGGGGGGTAGCGCTTACAATGAGCAGTTCTTC; CDR3: CASAQQRGGSAYNEQFF
size: .; V: TRBV5-6; J: TRBJ2-1; D: TRBD2; DNA: TGTGCCAGCAGCTTGGAACTAGCGGGAGGGCGTATAAATGAGCAGTTCTTC; CDR3: CASSLELAGGRINEQFF
size: .; V: TRBV7-9; J: TRBJ2-3; D: .; DNA: TGTGCCACTACCAGCCCGAGTGAGGATACGCAGTATTTT; CDR3: CATTSPSEDTQYF
size: .; V: TRBV10-3; J: TRBJ2-4; D: TRBD2; DNA: TGTGCCATCAGTGCGGTGGGAGGGCCGGTCAAAAACATTCAGTACTTC; CDR3: CAISAVGGPVKNIQYF